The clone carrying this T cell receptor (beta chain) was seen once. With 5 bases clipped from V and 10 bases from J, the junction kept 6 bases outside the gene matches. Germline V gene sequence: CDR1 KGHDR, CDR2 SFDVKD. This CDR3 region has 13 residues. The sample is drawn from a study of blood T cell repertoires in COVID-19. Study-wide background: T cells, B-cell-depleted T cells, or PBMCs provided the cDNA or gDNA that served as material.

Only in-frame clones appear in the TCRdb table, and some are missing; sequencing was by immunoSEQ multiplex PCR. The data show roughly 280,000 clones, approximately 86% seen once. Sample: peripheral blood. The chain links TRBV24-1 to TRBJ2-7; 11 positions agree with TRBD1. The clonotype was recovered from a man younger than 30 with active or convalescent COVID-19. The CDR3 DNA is TGTGCCACCAGTGTCGGACAGGGGGCGCTTCAGTACTTC. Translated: CATSVGQGALQYF.